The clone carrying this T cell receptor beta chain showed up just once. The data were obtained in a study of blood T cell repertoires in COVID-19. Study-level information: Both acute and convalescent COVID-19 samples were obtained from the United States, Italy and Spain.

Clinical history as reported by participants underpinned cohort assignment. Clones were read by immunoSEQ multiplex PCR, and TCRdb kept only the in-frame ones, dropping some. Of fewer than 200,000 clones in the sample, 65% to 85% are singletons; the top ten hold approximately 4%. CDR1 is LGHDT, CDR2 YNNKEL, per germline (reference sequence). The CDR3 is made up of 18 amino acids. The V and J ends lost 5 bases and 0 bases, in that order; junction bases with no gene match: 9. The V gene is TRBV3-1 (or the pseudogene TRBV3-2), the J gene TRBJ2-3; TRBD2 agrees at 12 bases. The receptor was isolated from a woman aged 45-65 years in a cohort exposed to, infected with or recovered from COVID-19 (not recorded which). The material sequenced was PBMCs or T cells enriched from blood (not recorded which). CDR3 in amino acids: CASSRTLTSGGSTDTQYF. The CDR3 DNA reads TGTGCCAGCAGCAGGACCTTAACTAGCGGGGGGAGCACAGATACGCAGTATTTT.